This T cell receptor (beta chain) was sequenced in a study of blood T cell repertoires in COVID-19. The data were produced by immunoSEQ multiplex PCR, yet TCRdb's version contains in-frame clones alone and is incomplete. The table records about 130,000 clones, over 80% of them present only once. V dropped 3 bases and J dropped 2 bases, with 7 bases sitting between them. CDR3 length equals 13 residues. This TCR derives from a man aged 35 to 55 with active or convalescent COVID-19. The sequenced material came from peripheral blood. This sequence joins TRBV12-3 or TRBV12-4 and TRBJ2-5; perhaps TRBD1 as D (5 bases). The CDR3 DNA follows: TGTGCCAGCAGTTTCTACAGGCAAGAGACCCAGTACTTC. Translation gives CASSFYRQETQYF.